Below are 12 T cell receptor beta chains sequenced from a single sample in a study of CD8+ T cells in alopecia areata. The study sorted pooled cutaneous lymph node cells by CD4, CD8alpha, NKG2D, NKG2ACE and other markers. Following extraction, RNA underwent reverse transcription to cDNA, which served as the sequencing template. Here immunoSEQ multiplex PCR was the method, and the copy in TCRdb shows in-frame clones only, minus some. This repertoire holds 200,000 to 300,000 clones, and none appear only once. The sample was CD4+ T cells sorted from a lymph node. The receptors here all came from a C3H/HeJ mouse with alopecia areata. This strain's MHC haplotype is H2-k.

Details on this clone: Any gene name here is a mouse gene name. Sequencing ends 4 residues short of the CDR3 end; the germline J gene provides the rest. The same CDR3 arises from other DNA sequences in this sample as well. The chain couples TRBV13-3 to TRBJ2-5, with 10 bases that match TRBD1. This CDR3 contains 14 residues. The V gene's germline CDR1 is NNHDY and CDR2 SYVADS. The sequenced part of the CDR3 DNA is TGTGCCAGCAGTGACGGGACAGGGGAAGAC. Its protein product is CASSDGTGED. The whole CDR3 protein reads CASSDGTGEDTQYF. Looking up the rest from reference TRBV13-3 and TRBJ2-5 gives the full variable domain: EAAVTQSPRSKVAVTGGKVTLSCHQTNNHDYMYWYRQDTGHGLRLIHYSYVADSTEKGDIPDGYKASRPSQENFSLILELASLSQTAVYFCASSDGTGEDTQYFGPGTRLLVL.

Notes on this clone: Genes and germline are mouse. The CDR3 loop is CASSPQTGGAYAEQFF. CDR3 DNA (partial): TGTGCCAGCAGCCCTCAGACTGGGGGGGCCTATGCT. The chain uses TRBV5 and TRBJ2-1; 12 bases align to TRBD2. Read coverage stops 4 residues before the CDR3 terminus; the germline J gene supplies the remainder. Germline-derived CDR1 and CDR2 are LGHNA and YNLKQL (reference sequence). This CDR3 contains 16 residues. The V segment lost 4 bases and the J segment 3 bases; nucleotides outside the gene matches: 4.

Comments on this clone: The germline and genes are mouse ones. This CDR3 is also generated by other DNA sequences in the sample. The sequenced part of the CDR3 DNA is TGTGCCTGGAGTCTGGGACTGGGGACTAGTGCAGAA. Translation gives CAWSLGLGTSAE. The CDR3 in full is CAWSLGLGTSAETLYF. The chain combines TRBV31 with TRBJ2-3; TRBD2 agrees at 10 bases. Read coverage stops 4 residues before the CDR3 terminus; the germline J gene supplies the remainder. Germline lookup yields CDR1 GKSSPN and CDR2 SITVG. Trimming removed 0 bases from V and 0 bases from J; junction bases left unmatched: 3. This CDR3 contains 16 residues.

On this clone: Mouse germline and gene names are used. The read is 4 residues too short to cover the CDR3 end, so that end is filled in from the germline J gene. Other DNA sequences in this sample translate to the same CDR3. J is TRBJ2-5 and V is TRBV1, with D maybe TRBD2 (5 bases). V was clipped by 3 bases and J by 3 bases, with 10 bases between them. The CDR3 sequence is 14 residues long. CDR1 and CDR2 (germline): NSQYPW, LRSPGD (reference sequence). The CDR3 sequence is CTCSAGWGQDTQYF. The part of the CDR3 DNA that was read is TGCACCTGCAGTGCGGGGTGGGGTCAAGAC.

This clone was found a few times. Gene names are mouse gene names. Partial CDR3 DNA: TGCACCTGCAGTGCAGAGGGACAGGGGGACACCGGG. Translation: CTCSAEGQGDTG. The complete CDR3 reads CTCSAEGQGDTGQLYF. The chain has TRBV1 and TRBJ2-2; 11 nucleotides match TRBD1. The CDR3 extends 4 residues past the end of the read, so its final part is completed from the germline J gene. V lost 0 bases and J lost 3; bases outside the gene matches: 0. This CDR3 region has 16 residues. The germline gives CDR1 NSQYPW, CDR2 LRSPGD (reference sequence). The variable domain in full, completed from reference TRBV1 and TRBJ2-2, reads VTLLEQNPRWRLVPRGQAVNLRCILKNSQYPWMSWYQQDLQKQLQWLFTLRSPGDKEVKSLPGADYLATRVTDTELRLQVANMSQGRTLYCTCSAEGQGDTGQLYFGEGSKLTVL.

Notes on this clone: Genes here carry mouse names. The read ends 4 residues before the CDR3 terminus; that terminus is restored from the germline J gene. The genes are TRBV5 and TRBJ2-4; TRBD2 might be the D (7 bases). V lost 2 bases and J lost 1, with 13 bases in between. Germline V gene data show CDR1 as LGHNA and CDR2 as YNLKQL (reference sequence). This CDR3 spans 16 amino acids. Partial CDR3 DNA: TGTGCCAGCAGCCAATTGGGGGGCGGGGGTCAAAAC. Its translation is CASSQLGGGGQN. From start to end, the CDR3 is CASSQLGGGGQNTLYF.

Remarks on this clone: Gene names and germline refer to mouse. The DNA ends 4 residues before the CDR3 does, and the rest of the CDR3 is filled in from the germline J gene. The rearrangement joins TRBV13-1 to TRBJ2-3; TRBD1 is a possible D gene (5 bases). V lost 5 bases, J lost 0 bases, and 10 bases lay in between. The germline V gene has CDR1 NSHNY and CDR2 SYGAGN. CDR3 size: 14 residues. The CDR3 spells CASRRPGSAETLYF. CDR3 bases read: TGTGCCAGCAGACGGCCAGGGAGTGCAGAA.

This clone was observed at least ten times. Here the gene names and germline are mouse. The read gets to within 4 residues of the CDR3 end, and the germline J gene fills in the rest. This chain links TRBV3 with TRBJ1-2, with D unclear. V was cut by 1 base and J by 0 bases, with 12 bases left in between. Germline CDR1 SNHLY, CDR2 FYNGKV (reference sequence). The CDR3 contains 16 residues. The CDR3 sequence: CASSLVLDTANSDYTF. CDR3 bases read: TGTGCCAGCAGCTTAGTGCTCGACACCGCAAACTCC.

This clone was seen a few times. Gene names and germline match the mouse. With the read ending 4 residues before the CDR3 end, the germline J gene is used to fill in that end. The genes are TRBV14 and TRBJ2-2, with D possibly being TRBD2 (6 bases). CDR1 is SGHDT, CDR2 FRDEAV, per germline. The germline V and J ends were trimmed by 0 bases and 1 base, with 7 bases remaining between them. The CDR3 has 15 amino acids. CDR3 bases read: TGTGCCAGCAGTTTCTGGGGGGAAAACACCGGG. This encodes CASSFWGENTG. The full CDR3 sequence reads CASSFWGENTGQLYF.

This clone was picked up a small number of times. Gene names follow the mouse nomenclature. Read sequence stops 4 residues before the CDR3 end, and the germline J gene provides the missing end. The chain recombines TRBV1 with TRBJ2-1, with a tentative D call TRBD1 (6 bases). Per germline, CDR1 NSQYPW and CDR2 LRSPGD (reference sequence). V was clipped by 4 bases and J by 2 bases, with 12 bases between them. This CDR3 region has 15 residues. The sequenced CDR3 bases are TGCACCTGCAGTGGACACAGGGATGACTATGCT. Translated: CTCSGHRDDYA. The full CDR3 is CTCSGHRDDYAEQFF.

This clone was picked up a small number of times. Gene names are the mouse ones. From the germline J gene comes the end of the CDR3, since the read stops 4 residues before it. This sample includes further DNA sequences coding for the same CDR3. This chain uses TRBV5 with TRBJ2-7; 10 bases match TRBD2. CDR3 length equals 15 residues. The trim removed 2 bases at V and 2 bases at J, leaving 3 bases unmatched. Germline V CDR1 and CDR2: LGHNA, YNLKQL (reference sequence). CDR3 DNA (partial): TGTGCCAGCAGCCAAACTGGGGGGGGCGCCTAT. Protein product: CASSQTGGGAY. The whole CDR3 sequence reads CASSQTGGGAYEQYF.

For this clone: Genes here carry mouse names. Sequencing ends 4 residues short of the CDR3 end; the germline J gene provides the rest. The J gene is TRBJ2-1, the V gene TRBV13-3, with 8 bases lining up with TRBD2. The CDR3 is made up of 15 amino acids. CDR1 and CDR2 from the germline V gene are NNHDY and SYVADS. The sequenced part of the CDR3 DNA is TGTGCCAGCAGTGATAGGGACGGGGGGGGCCCT. It codes for CASSDRDGGGP. The CDR3, in full, reads CASSDRDGGGPEQFF.